This T cell receptor (beta chain) was identified during a study of blood T cells in healthy people across ages. Findings of the study overall: Because donor CMV status was unknown, expanded clonotype changes were possibly confounded.

Next came a second PCR, run for roughly 6 to 11 cycles, which used a sample-barcoded 5' primer along with a J-beta primer mix. TCRdb itself ran the 5' RACE reads through MiXCR, one entry per CDR3 protein. The repertoire holds about 930,000 distinct CDR3 sequences, just under 30% seen once, with roughly 10% in the top ten. This CDR3 contains 16 residues. V was clipped by 5 bases and J by 0 bases, with 11 bases between them. From germline, CDR1 is LGHDT and CDR2 YNNKEL (reference sequence). This clonotype came up many times. Its antigen is not identified. The same specimen was also included in a second study, on T cells of mothers and their children. As that study records: Donation involved a few healthy Caucasian mothers and the six children that they had. Sequencing got over 8 million TCR beta CDR3 reads from each mother and around 3.1 million from each child. Comparable shaping of TCR recombination output by thymic selection was observed in related and unrelated pairs.

The sequence came from a woman aged 40-49 years in good health. Sequencing was done on a sample of blood. The chain couples TRBV3-1 to TRBJ2-6; perhaps TRBD2 as D (5 bases). DNA of the CDR3: TGTGCCAGCAGCAGATACGGGAACTCTGGGGCCAACGTCCTGACTTTC. Its protein product is CASSRYGNSGANVLTF.